The 23 T cell receptor beta chains below come from one sample, sequenced in a study of identical twins (dated by TCRdb to about 2016). Libraries were built with 5' RACE. The sequencer was an Illumina HiSeq 2000. The raw public data were reprocessed by TCRdb itself: fastp quality trimming at Q25, MiXCR clonotype calling, in-frame beta chains only. Rows are unified per CDR3 protein, each entry keeping the most common DNA and genes. Across this sample there are about 490,000 distinct CDR3 sequences, with roughly 15% seen only once. The leading ten clones occupy less than 0.5% of the sample. These same records also appear under a second study, on yellow fever vaccine responses in identical twins.

The sample was CD4+ T cells sorted from blood. The receptors originated from a woman between 18 and 29 years old in good health.

The chain carries TRBV2 and TRBJ2-3; D gene ambiguous. With 3 bases removed from V and 2 bases from J, the gap between germline ends came to 12 bases. The CDR3 is 15 amino acids. Germline loops: CDR1 SNHLY, CDR2 FYNNEI. In DNA, the CDR3 is TGTGCCAGCAGTGACGAAGGCAGAAACACAGATACGCAGTATTTT. Residues: CASSDEGRNTDTQYF.

The chain carries TRBV10-2 and TRBJ2-3; 8 positions match TRBD2. This CDR3 has 15 residues. V shed 2 bases, J shed 4 bases, and the junction held 5 bases outside the gene matches. The V gene's germline CDR1 is WSHSY and CDR2 SAAADI. The CDR3 reads CASSEQAGVADTQYF. CDR3 coding DNA: TGCGCCAGCAGTGAGCAAGCGGGAGTTGCAGATACGCAGTATTTT.

This chain links TRBV21-1 with TRBJ2-2. TRBV21-1 is recorded as a pseudogene. The CDR3 loop spans 17 amino acids. The CDR3 reads CASSKEKRGPNTGELFF. As DNA, the CDR3 is TGTGCCAGCAGCAAAGAAAAACGTGGGCCGAACACCGGGGAGCTGTTTTTT.

The rearrangement joins TRBV6-1 to TRBJ2-1; D remains ambiguous. Germline V gene data show CDR1 as MNHNS and CDR2 as SASEGT. The CDR3 is made up of 12 amino acids. Trimming left V 2 bases short and J 9 bases short, with 8 bases between. CDR3 protein: CASSEMGSEQFF. CDR3 DNA sequence: TGTGCCAGCAGTGAAATGGGGTCTGAGCAGTTCTTC.

This sequence joins TRBV29-1 and TRBJ2-7; D is perhaps TRBD1 (6 bases). This CDR3 spans 11 amino acids. V was cut by 5 bases and J by 4 bases, with 9 bases left in between. Germline V gene lookup returns CDR1 SQVTM and CDR2 ANQGSEA. In DNA, the CDR3 is TGCAGCGTTAGCAGGGGTTACGAGCAGTACTTC. Translated, it gives CSVSRGYEQYF.

In this sample, this clonotype turned up a few times. V usage is TRBV12-3 or TRBV12-4 and J usage is TRBJ2-6; D ambiguous. V was clipped by 1 base and J by 4 bases, with 8 bases between them. There are 15 residues in the CDR3. CDR3 protein: CASSLGLGGANVLTF. Written as DNA, the CDR3 is TGTGCCAGCAGTTTAGGGCTGGGAGGGGCCAACGTCCTGACTTTC.

On this clonotype itself: The CDR3 end shows no conserved phenylalanine or tryptophan, and so a read error is likely. The genes are TRBV7-9 and TRBJ2-7; D might be TRBD1 (6 bases). CDR3 length: 15 residues. CDR1 is SEHNR and CDR2 is FQNEAQ in the germline V gene (reference sequence). V shed 6 bases and J shed 4 bases, with 19 bases lying between them. The CDR3 bases are TGTGCCAGCAGTTCGGGACCGGGACATCTTTACGAGCAGTACCTC. This translates into CASSSGPGHLYEQYL.

This clonotype was seen only a few times. The rearrangement uses TRBV11-2 and TRBJ1-5, with TRBD1 as a possible D gene (6 bases). The V end lost 6 bases, the J end lost 2 bases, and 11 bases lay between the germline ends. The CDR3 has 14 amino acids. Germline lookup yields CDR1 SGHAT and CDR2 FQNNGV. The CDR3 loop is CASSRDTGNQPQHF. The CDR3 DNA reads as TGTGCCAGCAGTCGGGACACCGGCAATCAGCCCCAGCATTTT.

The chain is built from TRBV5-1 and TRBJ1-4, with 7 positions matching TRBD1. Per the germline V gene, CDR1 is SGHRS and CDR2 is YFSETQ. With V trimmed by 3 bases and J by 4 bases, 6 bases remained unmatched. CDR3 length: 15 amino acids. CDR3 in amino acids: CASSSATGDNEKLFF. The CDR3 DNA is TGCGCCAGCAGCTCCGCCACAGGGGATAATGAAAAACTGTTTTTT.

This sequence joins TRBV6-1 and TRBJ2-1; D gene uncertain. Trimming took 10 bases from V and 8 from J, leaving 21 bases between them. The CDR3 contains 14 residues. Germline CDR1 is MNHNS and CDR2 is SASEGT. For the CDR3, the DNA is TGTGCCACTATGTTAGTTCTGGTTGTCGATGAGCAGTTCTTC. Encoded protein: CATMLVLVVDEQFF.

This clonotype was seen more than once but under ten times. The CDR3: CASSSTYTAGTDTQYF. DNA of the CDR3: TGTGCCAGCAGTTCCACCTATACAGCTGGCACAGATACGCAGTATTTT. The chain has TRBV12-3 or TRBV12-4 and TRBJ2-3, with unresolved D. The CDR3 covers 16 residues. The V end lost 4 bases, the J end lost 1 base, and 15 bases lay between the germline ends.

The CDR3 nucleotides read TGTGCCACCAGATCAACGATAACTAGCGGGATGAACACCGGGGAGCTGTTTTTT. This gives the protein CATRSTITSGMNTGELFF. V is TRBV15 and J is TRBJ2-2, with 10 bases that match TRBD2. Germline V lookup: CDR1 LNHNV, CDR2 YYDKDF (reference sequence). This CDR3 is 18 amino acids long. After removal of 6 bases from V and 1 base from J, the junction contained 11 bases not matched to a gene.

The chain couples TRBV20-1 to TRBJ2-1; maybe TRBD1 (6 bases). The CDR3 runs to 14 residues. V dropped 4 bases and J dropped 6 bases, with 16 bases sitting between them. The germline gives CDR1 DFQATT, CDR2 SNEGSKA (reference sequence). The CDR3: CSAIVAGVGNEQFF. Here the CDR3 DNA reads TGCAGTGCTATCGTCGCAGGGGTGGGCAATGAGCAGTTCTTC.

The V gene is TRBV20-1, the J gene TRBJ1-3; TRBD1 agrees at 8 bases. Germline loops: CDR1 DFQATT, CDR2 SNEGSKA (reference sequence). J was trimmed by 2 bases and V by 8 bases; bases with no gene match: 5. This CDR3 has 13 residues. The CDR3 region has the DNA TGCAGTACTATGGACAGGGCTGGAAACACCATATATTTT. It specifies CSTMDRAGNTIYF.

V is TRBV12-3 or TRBV12-4 and J is TRBJ1-5, with a tentative D call TRBD1 (5 bases). The V and J ends lost 6 bases and 0 bases respectively, with 9 bases between them. The CDR3 is made up of 14 amino acids. CDR3 DNA sequence: TGTGCCAGCAGCGGACAACTTAGCAATCAGCCCCAGCATTTT. It is translated as CASSGQLSNQPQHF.

This chain uses TRBV19 with TRBJ1-5; D not resolved. This CDR3 is 13 amino acids long. Per germline, CDR1 LNHDA and CDR2 SQIVND (reference sequence). Deletions cut 4 bases from V and 3 bases from J, with 7 bases between. CDR3 in amino acids: CASSTGTNQPQHF. As DNA, the CDR3 is TGTGCCAGTAGTACAGGTACCAATCAGCCCCAGCATTTT.

In its sample, this clonotype was seen a few times. The V gene is TRBV7-8, the J gene TRBJ2-3; possible D gene TRBD1, 6 bases. Per germline, CDR1 SGHVS and CDR2 FQNEAQ. Trimming stripped 3 bases from V and 1 base from J, with 17 bases between. The CDR3 totals 17 residues. The CDR3 region is CASSFPSGQYRTDTQYF. The CDR3 DNA reads as TGTGCCAGCAGCTTTCCGTCGGGACAATATCGCACAGATACGCAGTATTTT.

V gene TRBV11-2 combines with J gene TRBJ1-4, with D possibly matching TRBD1 (6 bases). Germline V lookup: CDR1 SGHAT, CDR2 FQNNGV. There are 15 residues in the CDR3. The V end was cut by 5 bases, the J end by 7 bases, with 17 bases between. This chain's CDR3 is CASSTWTGGGEKLFF. CDR3 nucleotides: TGTGCCAGCAGCACCTGGACTGGGGGCGGTGAAAAACTGTTTTTT.

V usage is TRBV5-1 and J usage is TRBJ2-3; D remains ambiguous. V lost 6 bases, J lost 0 bases, and 11 bases lay in between. This CDR3 comprises 14 residues. The V gene's germline CDR1 is SGHRS and CDR2 YFSETQ. CDR3: CASTSGVSTDTQYF. CDR3 bases: TGCGCCAGCACTTCCGGAGTTAGCACAGATACGCAGTATTTT.

This clonotype was seen a few times. CDR3 DNA sequence: TGTGCCAGCAGCTTAGATCGCCCGGTATTGGGCACCGGGGAGCTGTTTTTT. Its protein is CASSLDRPVLGTGELFF. This chain joins TRBV11-2 and TRBJ2-2; D ambiguous. The CDR3 is made up of 17 amino acids. Deletions cut 0 bases from V and 4 bases from J, with 15 bases between. The V gene's germline CDR1 is SGHAT and CDR2 FQNNGV.

This chain links TRBV3-1 with TRBJ2-1, with 8 positions matching TRBD2. V shed 2 bases, J shed 1 base, and the junction held 4 bases outside the gene matches. The CDR3 runs to 16 residues. Per germline, CDR1 LGHDT and CDR2 YNNKEL (reference sequence). In nucleotides, the CDR3 is TGTGCCAGCAGCCAACCAGCGGGGGCTTCCTACAATGAGCAGTTCTTC. Protein product: CASSQPAGASYNEQFF.

The sample holds many counts of this clonotype. The gene calls are TRBV5-1 and TRBJ2-3; D is unclear. The CDR3 runs to 14 residues. The germline CDR1 and CDR2 sequences are SGHRS and YFSETQ. Trimming removed 1 base from V and 2 bases from J, with 8 bases in between. The CDR3 region is CASSLPTDTDTQYF. The DNA for the CDR3 is TGCGCCAGCAGCTTGCCCACCGACACAGATACGCAGTATTTT. Using reference TRBV5-1 and TRBJ2-3 for the parts outside the CDR3, the full variable domain is KAGVTQTPRYLIKTRGQQVTLSCSPISGHRSVSWYQQTPGQGLQFLFEYFSETQRNKGNFPGRFSGRQFSNSRSEMNVSTLELGDSALYLCASSLPTDTDTQYFGPGTRLTVL.

This clonotype appeared many times. V gene TRBV9 combines with J gene TRBJ2-5; D not certain. CDR3 length: 13 amino acids. V dropped 2 bases and J dropped 0 bases, with 5 bases sitting between them. Germline V gene sequence: CDR1 SGDLS, CDR2 YYNGEE. CDR3: CASSVMDQETQYF. The CDR3 region has the DNA TGTGCCAGCAGCGTCATGGACCAAGAGACCCAGTACTTC.